This T cell receptor (beta chain) was identified during a study of T cells in Graves' hyperthyroidism and ophthalmopathy (dated by TCRdb to about 2019). About the investigation overall: Peripheral blood was sampled at the time of initial diagnosis, prior to any treatment. Thyroid tissue and blood T-cell repertoires from six Graves' hyperthyroidism patients were also compared in the study. A discovery cohort of approximately 100 patients, roughly 40 with Graves' ophthalmopathy and 57 with stable Graves' hyperthyroidism, was used to find distinguishing TCR V-J signatures. After blood sampling, hyperthyroidism patients were treated with methimazole at a starting dose of 30 mg daily, and ophthalmopathy patients were treated with high-dose intravenous methylprednisolone. Whether ophthalmopathy could be predicted prospectively was tested in an independent validation cohort made up of 18 to 20 hyperthyroidism patients plus 17 patients who later progressed to ophthalmopathy. The 100 discovery patients were randomly split 7:3 into training and test sets. The paper describes TCR Vbeta CDR3 sequencing of roughly 130 peripheral blood samples, made up of some 40 ophthalmopathy patients, around 78 hyperthyroidism patients and 17 progressor patients.

Measured from the cysteine to the phenylalanine, the CDR3 is 16 residues long. The retained sequence is limited to the CDR3, 48 bases, with the frame set at the first base. CDR1 and CDR2, looked up from the germline V gene, are MGHDK and SYGVNS. V was cut back by 1 base and J by 0 bases, leaving a gap of 10 bases between them. This clonotype appeared a few times. No cognate antigen has been identified for it. Base qualities are not provided; no much larger clone lies one nucleotide away. Stable Graves' hyperthyroidism was defined as the absence of progression to ophthalmopathy over 18 months of follow-up. The hyperthyroidism patients were between 18 and 65 years old and newly diagnosed, with a disease duration of less than 2 months. Any patient with an uncontrolled infection, another autoimmune disease, pregnancy or lactation was excluded. Diagnoses relied on clinical symptoms, serum thyroxine and TRAb, thyroid ultrasound and orbital computed tomography. Ficoll-Paque density gradient centrifugation was used to isolate PBMCs from around 10 ml of fresh peripheral blood. Trizol reagent was used to extract total RNA, and RNA quality was then checked on an Agilent 2100 Bioanalyzer.

Summary of the overall study and its limitations: Most expanded thyroid clonotypes (frequency above 0.001) were also detected in blood, suggesting blood repertoires may reflect thyroid immune responses. In validation, the model predicted progression to ophthalmopathy a median of roughly 6.5 months before onset, with approximately 70% sensitivity and about 72% specificity. Ophthalmopathy was separated from stable hyperthyroidism by a 13 V-J signature model, with approximately 85% sensitivity and 81% to 82% specificity obtained in cross-validation and 80%/75% obtained in testing. No statistical method was used to fix the sample size in advance, and group allocation was not hidden from the investigators.

TCR beta CDR3 regions were amplified from RNA transcripts. The first round of RT-PCR for the TCR CDR3 was performed with the HTBI primer set and the Qiagen OneStep RT-PCR kit. Libraries were constructed in a second round of multiplex PCR, after which size selection and purification were carried out. Libraries were sequenced paired-end with 100 bp reads on an Illumina HiSeq2000. Regarding the original processing steps: SOAPnuke was used to process the raw data, with reads discarded if the reads contained adapters or uncalled bases, had a mean Phred below 15, or lacked an exact constant-primer or identifier match. High-quality paired reads were merged using COPE v1.2.5, and each unique nucleotide sequence was defined as a clonotype. MiTCR v1.1 was used to align clonotypes to the IMGT TRBV, TRBD and TRBJ reference segments. The analysis included only V-J combinations with a frequency above 0.0001, which together covered 99% to 99.2% of the repertoires. A TCS score was defined as the ratio of F50 (clonal expansion) to E x V (chaos), with BLOSUM62-based TCRdist applied between CDR3 peptides within each V-J. Welch's t-statistics and random forest reduced 500 to 550 V-J features to 10 to 15, which were used in a naive Bayes classifier (R e1071). Using fastp at Q25 and MiXCR, TCRdb reprocessed the public reads and kept productive beta chains. Under each unique CDR3 protein, matching rows form one entry showing the most common genes and DNA. In this record, the V and J calls reflect TCRdb's handling and not the investigators' own analysis. This sample has 300,000 to 350,000 distinct CDR3 sequences in its table, and approximately 14% of those were observed once. The ten largest clones represent approximately 23% of the sample.

This receptor was obtained from a woman in her 30s with Graves' hyperthyroidism. Input material: blood. The chain couples TRBV25-1 to TRBJ2-1; confidence is insufficient to name the D gene. In nucleotide form, the sequence is TGTGCCAGCAGTGAATCCCTGGTGAGCTCCTACAATGAGCAGTTCTTC. Translated, it reads CASSESLVSSYNEQFF.